Presented here are 23 T cell receptor beta chains from one specimen sequenced in a study of OX40 agonist ivuxolimab in advanced cancers. Profiled with immunoSEQ multiplex PCR; TCRdb holds only in-frame clones, not every one. The data contain roughly 100,000 clones, 80% to 90% of them singletons. Sequences were derived from CD4+ or CD8+ T cells sorted from blood, sampled in a trial of the OX40 agonist ivuxolimab. The receptors originated from an adult with an advanced solid tumor such as melanoma, head and neck, liver or kidney cancer.

The chain uses TRBV30 and TRBJ1-6; no clear D. Germline values: CDR1 GTSNPN, CDR2 SVGIG (reference sequence). The V gene lost 3 bases and the J gene lost 11 bases, with 11 bases spanning the gap. This CDR3 has 12 residues. The CDR3 coding sequence is TGTGCCTGGAGCGGTAGGGTGCCACCCCTCCACTTT. Protein: CAWSGRVPPLHF.

This chain connects TRBV10-3 to TRBJ2-1; the match to TRBD2 covers 11 bases. This CDR3 is 16 amino acids long. V shed 0 bases and J 6 bases; nucleotides not matched to a gene: 4. CDR1 is ENHRY, CDR2 SYGVKD, per germline. CDR3 amino acids: CAISESGLAGGNEQFF. The CDR3 nucleotides are TGTGCCATCAGTGAGTCAGGGCTAGCGGGGGGCAATGAGCAGTTCTTC.

The rearrangement uses TRBV28 and TRBJ1-4, with 7 bases matching TRBD1. V shed 2 bases and J 8 bases; nucleotides not matched to a gene: 5. The CDR3 has 14 residues. Germline CDR1 is MDHEN and CDR2 is SYDVKM. DNA of the CDR3: TGTGCCAGCAGTTTAGAGGGGGCGACCGAAAAACTGTTTTTT. Amino acids: CASSLEGATEKLFF.

The chain has TRBV15 and TRBJ1-2; no clear D. The CDR3 runs to 14 residues. Germline V gene sequence: CDR1 LNHNV, CDR2 YYDKDF (reference sequence). Trimming pared 1 base from V and 4 bases from J, leaving 10 bases between. This chain's CDR3 is CATSRAADPYGYTF. For the CDR3, the DNA is TGTGCCACCAGCAGAGCAGCCGACCCCTATGGCTACACCTTC.

This clone appeared once. Germline is not matched at one junction end, which may reflect a read error. The chain employs TRBV7-7 and TRBJ2-5, with D possibly matching TRBD2 (5 bases). The CDR3 loop spans 14 amino acids. CDR1 and CDR2 from the germline V gene are SSHAT and FNYEAQ (reference sequence). The CDR3 coding sequence is TGTGCTAGCAGCTTAAATCCAGGAGGAGAGACCCAGTACTTC. As protein: CASSLNPGGETQYF.

The chain employs TRBV6-5 and TRBJ2-3; TRBD1 or TRBD2 may be the D gene (6 bases each). V was pared by 6 bases and J by 6 bases, with 10 bases between. The V gene's germline CDR1 is MNHEY and CDR2 SVGAGI. This CDR3 region has 12 residues. Here the CDR3 DNA reads TGTGCCAGCAGGGGGGGCGGCGATACGCAGTATTTT. Protein sequence: CASRGGGDTQYF.

The V and J genes are TRBV19 and TRBJ1-1; no clear D gene. The V gene's germline CDR1 is LNHDA and CDR2 SQIVND (reference sequence). The CDR3 is 15 amino acids. Deletions cut 6 bases from V and 1 base from J, with 15 bases between. The CDR3 nucleotides are TGTGCCAGTAGCCCGTTTTTTATGGAGAACACTGAAGCTTTCTTT. Its protein is CASSPFFMENTEAFF.

CDR3 sequence: CASSFVNRDLYGYTF. The CDR3 DNA follows: TGTGCCAGCAGCTTTGTGAACAGGGACCTCTATGGCTACACCTTC. The genes are TRBV11-2 and TRBJ1-2, with D maybe TRBD1 (6 bases). The V and J ends lost 3 bases and 4 bases respectively, with 15 bases between them. The CDR3 covers 15 residues. In germline, CDR1 is SGHAT, CDR2 FQNNGV.

This sequence joins TRBV5-8 and TRBJ1-5; TRBD1 matches 10 bases. The CDR3 contains 14 residues. V shed 5 bases and J 6 bases; nucleotides not matched to a gene: 5. In germline, CDR1 is SGHTS, CDR2 YDEGEE. CDR3 region: CASRRTGGGQPQHF. In DNA, the CDR3 is TGTGCCAGCAGAAGGACAGGGGGAGGTCAGCCCCAGCATTTT.

This clone was seen only a few times. The chain uses TRBV11-1 and TRBJ1-6; 10 bases fit TRBD1. CDR1 is SGHAT, CDR2 FQDESV, per germline (reference sequence). This CDR3 spans 17 amino acids. J gave up 10 bases and V 5 bases, and 14 bases lay outside the gene matches. The CDR3 nucleotides are TGTGCCAGCAGCCCAGACAGGGGGCGCGAGGTTCACTCACCCCTCCACTTT. This codes for CASSPDRGREVHSPLHF.

The rearrangement links TRBV29-1 to TRBJ2-2, with D possibly being TRBD1 or TRBD2 (5 bases each). The CDR3 loop spans 14 amino acids. The V end lost 7 bases, the J end lost 5 bases, and 17 bases lay between the germline ends. Germline values: CDR1 SQVTM, CDR2 ANQGSEA. CDR3 protein: CSALIGATTGELFF. DNA of the CDR3: TGCAGCGCCCTGATCGGGGCGACGACCGGGGAGCTGTTTTTT.

This clone occurred once. The chain links TRBV4-1 to TRBJ1-2, with 9 bases that match TRBD1. With V trimmed by 4 bases and J by 8 bases, 5 bases remained unmatched. CDR1 and CDR2 (germline): MGHRA, YSYEKL. CDR3 length: 13 amino acids. The CDR3, as DNA: TGCGCCAGCAGCCGAAACAGGGGGCCCGGCTACACCTTC. It codes for CASSRNRGPGYTF.

For the CDR3, the DNA is TGCGCCAGCAGTAAAGATCCCTCCTACGAGCAGTACTTC. Protein: CASSKDPSYEQYF. The rearrangement joins TRBV10-2 to TRBJ2-7, with no clear D. Trimming shortened V by 5 bases and J by 0 bases, and 8 bases separated the two germline ends. Germline CDR1 reads WSHSY; CDR2 reads SAAADI. This CDR3 comprises 13 residues.

The chain has TRBV6-4 and TRBJ2-7, with D perhaps being TRBD1 or TRBD2 (5 bases each). Per the germline V gene, CDR1 is MRHNA and CDR2 is SNTAGT. The V end was cut by 6 bases, the J end by 0 bases, with 12 bases between. This CDR3 has 14 residues. The DNA of the CDR3 is TGTGCCAGCAGCGCCCGGGGCAACTCCTACGAGCAGTACTTC. It is translated as CASSARGNSYEQYF.

This sequence joins TRBV5-6 and TRBJ1-4; the match to TRBD1 covers 7 bases. CDR3 length equals 15 residues. The V and J ends lost 4 bases and 8 bases, in that order; junction bases with no gene match: 11. Germline CDR1 reads SGHDT; CDR2 reads YYEEEE. The CDR3 region has the DNA TGTGCCAGCAGCCCTAAGGACAGGTTAGGGGAAAAACTGTTTTTT. Residues: CASSPKDRLGEKLFF.

This clone was recorded once. The chain combines TRBV6-1 with TRBJ2-2; tentatively, D is TRBD1 (5 bases). V was shortened by 8 bases and J by 9 bases, with 16 bases between the two germline ends. The germline V gene encodes CDR1 MNHNS and CDR2 SASEGT. This CDR3 comprises 13 residues. CDR3 bases: TGTGCCAGCGTAACGACAGTCTTCCGGGAGCTGTTTTTT. This translates into CASVTTVFRELFF.

The chain carries TRBV12-5 and TRBJ1-5; TRBD1 might be the D (5 bases). This CDR3 has 14 residues. Germline V gene data show CDR1 as LGHNT and CDR2 as FRNRAP. The germline V and J ends were trimmed by 0 bases and 7 bases, with 10 bases remaining between them. In DNA form, the CDR3 reads TGTGCTAGTGGTTTGGTAGATGGACAACAGCCCCAGCATTTT. Protein sequence: CASGLVDGQQPQHF.

This chain uses TRBV11-3 with TRBJ2-1; possibly TRBD1 for D (5 bases). Germline CDR1 reads SGHNT; CDR2 reads YENEEA. The CDR3 sequence is 14 residues long. V lost 1 base to trimming and J lost 6 bases, with 10 bases between them. CDR3 coding DNA: TGTGCCAGCAGCTTAGGGTGGGGCGGCAATGAGCAGTTCTTC. Its translation: CASSLGWGGNEQFF.

The CDR3 reads CASSLDFGGATAKNIQYF. The CDR3 region has the DNA TGTGCCAGCAGCTTAGATTTCGGGGGGGCCACGGCCAAAAACATTCAGTACTTC. The chain uses TRBV11-2 and TRBJ2-4; 8 bases line up with TRBD2. The junction had 8 bases not matched to a gene; V was cut back by 0 bases and J by 1 base. The CDR3 extends over 18 amino acids. Germline CDR1 SGHAT, CDR2 FQNNGV. Based on the CDR3 plus reference TRBV11-2 and TRBJ2-4, the full variable domain is EAGVAQSPRYKIIEKRQSVAFWCNPISGHATLYWYQQILGQGPKLLIQFQNNGVVDDSQLPKDRFSAERLKGVDSTLKIQPAKLEDSAVYLCASSLDFGGATAKNIQYFGAGTRLSVL.

The chain links TRBV5-1 to TRBJ2-5; D tentatively reads TRBD1 or TRBD2 (7 bases each). V lost 6 bases to trimming and J lost 4 bases, with 16 bases between them. The CDR3 runs to 14 residues. The V gene's germline CDR1 is SGHRS and CDR2 YFSETQ. The CDR3: CASTGGRGGETQYF. CDR3 in DNA: TGCGCCAGCACGGGAGGCAGGGGGGGAGAGACCCAGTACTTC.

The chain links TRBV5-4 to TRBJ2-7; 10 bases match TRBD1. Germline lookup yields CDR1 SGHNT and CDR2 YYREEE (reference sequence). This CDR3 is built from 14 residues. V gave up 3 bases and J gave up 7 bases; unmatched junction bases: 7. The CDR3 DNA is TGTGCCAGCAGCTGGGGACAGGGGACAATAGAGCAGTACTTC. This encodes CASSWGQGTIEQYF.

The genes are TRBV2 and TRBJ1-5; the D gene is possibly TRBD1 (6 bases). Trimming shortened V by 7 bases and J by 4 bases, and 17 bases separated the two germline ends. Germline values: CDR1 SNHLY, CDR2 FYNNEI. The CDR3 spans 15 residues. The CDR3 region is CASNHRADRNQPQHF. DNA of the CDR3: TGTGCCAGCAACCATCGGGCGGACAGAAATCAGCCCCAGCATTTT.

The rearrangement links TRBV2 to TRBJ2-5; the match to TRBD2 covers 13 bases. This CDR3 spans 15 amino acids. Per germline, CDR1 SNHLY and CDR2 FYNNEI. With V trimmed by 6 bases and J by 5 bases, 6 bases remained unmatched. In DNA form, the CDR3 reads TGTGCCAGCAGACGGACTAGCGGGGGTACGGAGACCCAGTACTTC. Translation: CASRRTSGGTETQYF.